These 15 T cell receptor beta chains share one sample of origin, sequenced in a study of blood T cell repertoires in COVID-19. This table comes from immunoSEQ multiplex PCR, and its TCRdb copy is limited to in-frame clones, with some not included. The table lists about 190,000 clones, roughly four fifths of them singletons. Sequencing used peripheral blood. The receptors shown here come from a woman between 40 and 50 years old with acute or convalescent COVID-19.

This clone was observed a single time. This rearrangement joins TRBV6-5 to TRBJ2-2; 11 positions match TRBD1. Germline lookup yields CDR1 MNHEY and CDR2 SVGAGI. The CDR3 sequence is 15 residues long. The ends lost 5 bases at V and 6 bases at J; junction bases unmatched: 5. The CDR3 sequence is CASSPPGQGAGELFF. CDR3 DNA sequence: TGTGCCAGCAGTCCCCCGGGACAGGGGGCCGGGGAGCTGTTTTTT.

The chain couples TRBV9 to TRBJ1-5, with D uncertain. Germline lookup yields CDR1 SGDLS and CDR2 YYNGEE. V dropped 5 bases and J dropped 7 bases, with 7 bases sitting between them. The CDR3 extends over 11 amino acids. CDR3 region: CASSPLQPQHF. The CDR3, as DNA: TGTGCCAGCAGTCCTTTACAGCCCCAGCATTTT.

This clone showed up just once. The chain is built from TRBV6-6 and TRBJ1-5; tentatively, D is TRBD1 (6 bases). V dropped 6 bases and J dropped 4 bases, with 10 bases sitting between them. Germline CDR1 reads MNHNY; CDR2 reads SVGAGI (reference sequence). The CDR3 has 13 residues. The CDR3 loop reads CASRQGLNQPQHF. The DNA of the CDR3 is TGTGCCAGCAGACAGGGCCTTAATCAGCCCCAGCATTTT.

The CDR3 DNA is TGTGCCAGCAGCTTAGGTCGGGGGGCAAACACTGAAGCTTTCTTT. As protein: CASSLGRGANTEAFF. The V gene is TRBV7-9, the J gene TRBJ1-1; a weak D match, TRBD1 (6 bases). Between the trimmed V and J ends, which lost 1 base and 2 bases, there was a span of 11 bases. From germline, CDR1 is SEHNR and CDR2 FQNEAQ (reference sequence). The CDR3 consists of 15 residues.

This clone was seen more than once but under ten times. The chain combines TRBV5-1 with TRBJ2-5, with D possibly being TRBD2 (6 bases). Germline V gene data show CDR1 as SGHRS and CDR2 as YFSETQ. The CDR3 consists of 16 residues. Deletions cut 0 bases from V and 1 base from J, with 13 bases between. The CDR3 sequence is CASSLGPSGVQETQYF. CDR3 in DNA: TGCGCCAGCAGCTTGGGGCCCTCGGGAGTCCAAGAGACCCAGTACTTC.

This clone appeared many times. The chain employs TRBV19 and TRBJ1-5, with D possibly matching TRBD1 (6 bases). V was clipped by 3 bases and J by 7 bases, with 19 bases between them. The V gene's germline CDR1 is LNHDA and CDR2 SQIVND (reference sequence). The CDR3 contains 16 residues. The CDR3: CASSINTGQMDQPQHF. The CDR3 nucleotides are TGTGCCAGTAGTATTAACACGGGACAAATGGACCAGCCCCAGCATTTT.

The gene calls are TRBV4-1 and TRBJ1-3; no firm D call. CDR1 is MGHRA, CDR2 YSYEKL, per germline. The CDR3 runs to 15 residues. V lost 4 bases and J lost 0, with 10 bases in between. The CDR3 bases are TGCGCCAGCAGCCGGGCGGGGAACTCTGGAAACACCATATATTTT. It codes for CASSRAGNSGNTIYF.

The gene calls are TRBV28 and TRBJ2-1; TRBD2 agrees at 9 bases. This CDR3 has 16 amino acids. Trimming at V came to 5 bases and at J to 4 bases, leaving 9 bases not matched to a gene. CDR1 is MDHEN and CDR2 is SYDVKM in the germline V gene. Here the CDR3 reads CASSIPSSGNYNEQFF. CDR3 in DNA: TGTGCCAGCAGTATCCCGTCTAGCGGGAATTACAATGAGCAGTTCTTC.

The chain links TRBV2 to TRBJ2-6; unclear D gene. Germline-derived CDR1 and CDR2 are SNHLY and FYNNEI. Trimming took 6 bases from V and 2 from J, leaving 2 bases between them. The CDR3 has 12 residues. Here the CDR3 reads CASSTGANVLTF. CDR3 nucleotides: TGTGCCAGCAGCACTGGGGCCAACGTCCTGACTTTC.

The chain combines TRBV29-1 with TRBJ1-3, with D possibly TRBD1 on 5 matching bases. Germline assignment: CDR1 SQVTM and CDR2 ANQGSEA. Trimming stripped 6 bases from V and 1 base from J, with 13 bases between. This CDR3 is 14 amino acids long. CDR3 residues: CSVARGTSGNTIYF. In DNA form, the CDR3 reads TGCAGCGTCGCCCGGGGGACTTCTGGAAACACCATATATTTT. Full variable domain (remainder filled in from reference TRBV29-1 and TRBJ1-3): SAVISQKPSRDICQRGTSLTIQCQVDSQVTMMFWYRQQPGQSLTLIATANQGSEATYESGFVIDKFPISRPNLTFSTLTVSNMSPEDSSIYLCSVARGTSGNTIYFGEGSWLTVV.

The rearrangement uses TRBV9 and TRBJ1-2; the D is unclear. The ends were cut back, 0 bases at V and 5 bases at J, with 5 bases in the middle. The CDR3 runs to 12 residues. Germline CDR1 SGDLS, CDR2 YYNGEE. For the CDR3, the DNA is TGTGCCAGCAGCGTAGCTAGTTATGGCTACACCTTC. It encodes CASSVASYGYTF. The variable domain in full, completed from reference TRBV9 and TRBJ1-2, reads DSGVTQTPKHLITATGQRVTLRCSPRSGDLSVYWYQQSLDQGLQFLIQYYNGEERAKGNILERFSAQQFPDLHSELNLSSLELGDSALYFCASSVASYGYTFGSGTRLTVV.

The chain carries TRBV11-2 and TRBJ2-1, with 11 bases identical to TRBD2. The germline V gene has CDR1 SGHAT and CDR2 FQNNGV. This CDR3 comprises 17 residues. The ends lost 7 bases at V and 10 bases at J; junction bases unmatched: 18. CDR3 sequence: CASTKTRAGLAEKEQFF. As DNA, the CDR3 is TGTGCCAGCACCAAAACGAGGGCGGGACTAGCGGAGAAGGAGCAGTTCTTC.

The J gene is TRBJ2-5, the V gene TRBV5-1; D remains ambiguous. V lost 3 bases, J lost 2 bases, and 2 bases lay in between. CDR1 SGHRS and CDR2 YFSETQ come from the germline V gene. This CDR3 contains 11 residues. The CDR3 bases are TGCGCCAGCAGCTCACAAGAGACCCAGTACTTC. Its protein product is CASSSQETQYF.

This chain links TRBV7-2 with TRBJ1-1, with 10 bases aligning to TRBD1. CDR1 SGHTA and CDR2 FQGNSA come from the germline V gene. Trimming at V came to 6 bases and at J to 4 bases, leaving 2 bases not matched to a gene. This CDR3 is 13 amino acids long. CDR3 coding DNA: TGTGCCAGCAGAGGACAGGGGGGCACTGAAGCTTTCTTT. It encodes CASRGQGGTEAFF.

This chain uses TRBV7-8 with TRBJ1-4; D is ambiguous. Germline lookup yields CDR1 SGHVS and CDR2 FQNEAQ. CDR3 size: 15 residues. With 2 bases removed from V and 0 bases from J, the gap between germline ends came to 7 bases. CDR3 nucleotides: TGTGCCAGCAGCTTAATAGCAGCAACTAATGAAAAACTGTTTTTT. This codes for CASSLIAATNEKLFF.